This T cell receptor beta chain comes out of a study of Ad26.COV2.S vaccination and SARS-CoV-2 variants. Study information: The donor was enrolled in the Ad26.COV2.S arm of the COV1001 trial. Once, or twice with 56 days between doses, Ad26.COV2.S was given intramuscularly.

Treatment given: approximately 18 received Ad26.COV2.S at low or high dose, single or two shots; several received placebo; per-sample allocation not given. Sampling took place 63 days after the first vaccine or placebo injection. What was given as vaccine was an Ad26 vector encoding Wuhan-strain SARS-CoV-2 spike. About this clone: What it binds is not known.

Some clones are missing from TCRdb's copy, which holds only in-frame ones; the method was immunoSEQ multiplex PCR. The sample shows 380,000 or so clones, about four fifths of them seen only once. Study-level results: Individuals receiving vaccine had higher spike-specific TCR breadth than placebo recipients did.

Germline loops: CDR1 MNHEY, CDR2 SVGAGI. V lost 6 bases and J lost 9; bases outside the gene matches: 3. The CDR3 runs to 11 residues. This chain connects TRBV6-5 to TRBJ1-1, with 8 positions matching TRBD1. Sequencing was performed on peripheral blood, taken in a trial of Ad26.COV2.S vaccine versus placebo. This clonotype originated in a person between 18 and 65 years old who received the Ad26.COV2.S COVID-19 vaccine or a placebo. The CDR3 sequence: CASSWTGKAFF. CDR3 bases: TGTGCCAGCAGCTGGACAGGGAAAGCTTTCTTT.